The next 17 T cell receptor beta chains were all read from a single sample in a study of CXCR3-negative and CXCR3-positive naive CD8 T cells. Antigens of these TCRs are unknown. Each TRB cDNA library was prepared by 5' RACE (with UMI labels). TCRdb reprocessed the 5' RACE reads, with one entry per CDR3 protein and no DNA. The table lists about 89,000 distinct CDR3 sequences. Study results and limitations: TRB CDR3s of CXCR3-positive naive cells were more hydrophobic than those of CXCR3-negative naive cells.

Sequencing was carried out using naive CXCR3+ CD8+ T cells from blood. The subset denotes: CD45RO-CCR7+CD27+CD95- naive CD8+ T cells expressing CXCR3 (TNR3+). These receptors all stem from a human donor in good health. Some clones in this sample may be carry-over from other donors' samples.

This chain uses TRBV15 with TRBJ2-1. Germline values: CDR1 LNHNV, CDR2 YYDKDF (reference sequence). This CDR3 has 13 amino acids. The CDR3 sequence: CTTSRQRKDEQFF.

The chain carries TRBV2 and TRBJ2-2; the TCRdb call, TRBD1, lacks DNA for checking. From germline, CDR1 is SNHLY and CDR2 FYNNEI. This CDR3 is built from 16 residues. The chain's CDR3 is CASRETGTANTGELFF.

The J gene is TRBJ2-1, the V gene TRBV12-3 or TRBV12-4. The CDR3 spans 12 residues. The CDR3 is CASSLGGSGQFF.

The chain couples TRBV15 to TRBJ2-3; TCRdb lists TRBD1, though no DNA is available to test this call. Per germline, CDR1 LNHNV and CDR2 YYDKDF (reference sequence). The CDR3 is 16 amino acids. CDR3: CATSTGPGTNTDTQYF.

This chain uses TRBV4-3 with TRBJ2-1. CDR1 and CDR2 (germline): LGHNA, YSLEER. This CDR3 has 15 residues. The CDR3 loop is CASSQERAVYNEQFF.

The chain employs TRBV27 and TRBJ1-5. Looked up from germline, CDR1 is MNHEY and CDR2 is SMNVEV (reference sequence). This CDR3 spans 13 amino acids. The CDR3: CASSLGGHQPQYF.

V and J are TRBV6-2 or TRBV6-3 and TRBJ2-1; TCRdb returns TRBD1, unconfirmable since there is no DNA. The CDR3 consists of 16 residues. CDR1 and CDR2 (germline): MNHEY, SVGEGT. The CDR3 sequence is CASTWGPGQGVSEQFF.

V is TRBV5-1 and J is TRBJ2-1; the D call of TRBD2 rests on TCRdb alone, since no DNA is present to check it. This CDR3 has 17 residues. Germline-derived CDR1 and CDR2 are SGHRS and YFSETQ. The CDR3 reads CASSLGPKTSPSGEQFF.

The chain employs TRBV12-5 and TRBJ2-7. This CDR3 region has 12 residues. Germline CDR1 reads LGHNT; CDR2 reads FRNRAP. CDR3 residues: CASGFGDHEQYF.

The V and J genes are TRBV10-3 and TRBJ2-7. The V gene's germline CDR1 is ENHRY and CDR2 SYGVKD. CDR3 length: 14 residues. CDR3 region: CAISESATPADQYF.

The chain links TRBV20-1 to TRBJ1-2; TCRdb names TRBD1, which stays unverified in the absence of DNA. The CDR3 runs 17 residues. CDR1 is DFQATT, CDR2 SNEGSKA, per germline (reference sequence). CDR3 in amino acids: CSASVESPGTGVPGYTF.

The V gene is TRBV6-1, the J gene TRBJ1-4; no DNA is available, so the TRBD1 call from TCRdb remains unchecked. Germline CDR1 reads MNHNS; CDR2 reads SASEGT. The CDR3 runs 13 residues. This chain's CDR3 is CASWTGSSEKLFF.

The CDR3: CASKGPNTGELFF. V usage is TRBV6-4 and J usage is TRBJ2-2; TCRdb outputs TRBD2, but without DNA this stays unchecked. The germline gives CDR1 MRHNA, CDR2 SNTAGT. The CDR3 loop spans 13 amino acids.

The rearrangement uses TRBV6-5 and TRBJ2-5; TCRdb's D call of TRBD2 is untestable without DNA. Per germline, CDR1 MNHEY and CDR2 SVGAGI. This CDR3 region has 15 residues. The CDR3 sequence: CASSYSSGSSETQYF.

This sequence joins TRBV13 and TRBJ1-1; TCRdb calls TRBD1, which cannot be checked without DNA. CDR1 is PRHDT and CDR2 is FYEKMQ in the germline V gene (reference sequence). The CDR3 has 14 residues. The CDR3 loop reads CASSWGTDNTEAFF.

This rearrangement joins TRBV7-6 to TRBJ2-7. This CDR3 has 13 residues. Germline CDR1 reads SGHVS; CDR2 reads FNYEAQ. CDR3 residues: CASSLAGSGEQYF.

V usage is TRBV11-3 and J usage is TRBJ2-1; lacking DNA, the TRBD1 call made by TCRdb goes unchecked. The CDR3 sequence is 15 residues long. CDR1 SGHNT and CDR2 YENEEA come from the germline V gene. The CDR3 is CASSLRGTGYNEQFF.